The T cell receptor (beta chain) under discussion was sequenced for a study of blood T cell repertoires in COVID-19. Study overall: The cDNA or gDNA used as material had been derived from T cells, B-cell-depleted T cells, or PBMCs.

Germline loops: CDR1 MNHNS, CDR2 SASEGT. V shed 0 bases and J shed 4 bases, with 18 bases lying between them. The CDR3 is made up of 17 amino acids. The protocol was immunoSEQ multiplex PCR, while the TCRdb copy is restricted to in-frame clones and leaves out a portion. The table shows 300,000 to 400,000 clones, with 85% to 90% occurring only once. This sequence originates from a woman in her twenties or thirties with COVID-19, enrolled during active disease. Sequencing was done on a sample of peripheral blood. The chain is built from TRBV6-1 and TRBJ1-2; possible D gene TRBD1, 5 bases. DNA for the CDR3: TGTGCCAGCAGTGAAGCGCTTCCTAGGGGTGGTGGCTATGGCTACACCTTC. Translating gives CASSEALPRGGGYGYTF.